One sample yielded the 17 T cell receptor beta chains listed below, sequenced in a study of shared clonotypes between healthy human individuals. The method was immunoSEQ multiplex PCR; TCRdb's version includes in-frame clones alone and lacks a portion of them. The sample includes fewer than 1.6 million clones, about 98.5% of them seen just once. Input material: naive CD4+ T cells sorted from blood. The sample's subset: CD45RA+ positively selected. The receptors originated from a man under 40 in good health.

The CDR3 nucleotides are TGCGCCAGCAGTGACGGGCCCGGGGAGCAGTACTTC. Translating gives CASSDGPGEQYF. The rearrangement uses TRBV10-1 and TRBJ2-7; D is ambiguous. The V gene lost 3 bases and the J gene lost 7 bases, with 10 bases spanning the gap. The CDR3 is 12 residues long. CDR1 and CDR2 (germline): WNHNN, SYGVQD (reference sequence).

The V call is TRBV2, the J call TRBJ2-1; 8 bases align to TRBD2. This CDR3 has 15 residues. J was trimmed by 6 bases and V by 2 bases; bases with no gene match: 6. Looked up from germline, CDR1 is SNHLY and CDR2 is FYNNEI. CDR3 protein: CASSEPSGRLNEQFF. The CDR3 DNA reads TGTGCCAGCAGTGAACCGAGCGGGAGACTCAATGAGCAGTTCTTC.

This sequence joins TRBV25-1 and TRBJ2-5; 10 bases line up with TRBD1. V was clipped by 3 bases and J by 5 bases; unmatched bases: 9. Germline V lookup: CDR1 MGHDK, CDR2 SYGVNS. CDR3 length equals 16 residues. The CDR3 spells CASSDPRGQGRETQYF. The CDR3 DNA reads TGTGCCAGCAGTGATCCCCGGGGACAGGGGCGGGAGACCCAGTACTTC. Filled out from reference TRBV25-1 and TRBJ2-5, the complete variable domain reads EADIYQTPRYLVIGTGKKITLECSQTMGHDKMYWYQQDPGMELHLIHYSYGVNSTEKGDLSSESTVSRIRTEHFPLTLESARPSHTSQYLCASSDPRGQGRETQYFGPGTRLLVL.

This chain connects TRBV4-2 to TRBJ2-5; 10 bases fit TRBD2. CDR3 length: 16 amino acids. The junction had 7 bases not matched to a gene; V was cut back by 6 bases and J by 0 bases. Looked up from germline, CDR1 is LGHNA and CDR2 is YNFKEQ. The CDR3 sequence is CASSATSGMNQETQYF. The CDR3, as DNA: TGTGCCAGCAGTGCTACTAGCGGGATGAACCAAGAGACCCAGTACTTC.

This clone has just one count. The chain combines TRBV29-1 with TRBJ2-7; 10 bases line up with TRBD2. The CDR3 is 14 residues long. With V trimmed by 6 bases and J by 5 bases, 10 bases remained unmatched. Germline loops: CDR1 SQVTM, CDR2 ANQGSEA. In nucleotides, the CDR3 is TGCAGCGTCGTCCGCGCTAGCGGGAGCGACGAGCAGTACTTC. It yields the protein CSVVRASGSDEQYF.

V usage is TRBV9 and J usage is TRBJ2-7; D gene uncertain. The ends were cut back, 0 bases at V and 6 bases at J, with 16 bases in the middle. CDR3 length equals 15 residues. CDR1 is SGDLS, CDR2 YYNGEE, per germline. The CDR3: CASSVDLGFAGEQYF. Here the CDR3 DNA reads TGTGCCAGCAGCGTAGATCTGGGATTCGCTGGCGAGCAGTACTTC.

J is TRBJ2-2 and V is TRBV25-1, with a weak D call TRBD2 (6 bases). Germline V gives CDR1 MGHDK, CDR2 SYGVNS. With 6 bases removed from V and 7 bases from J, the gap between germline ends came to 15 bases. The CDR3 is 14 amino acids. CDR3 coding DNA: TGTGCCAGCAGAGAGGAGGGAGTGGGCGGGGAGCTGTTTTTT. Its translation: CASREEGVGGELFF.

The rearrangement joins TRBV5-5 to TRBJ2-7; D is unclear. V lost 3 bases, J lost 5 bases, and 6 bases lay in between. The CDR3 runs 11 residues. Germline loops: CDR1 SGHKS, CDR2 YYEKEE (reference sequence). In DNA, the CDR3 is TGTGCCAGCAGCTCCGAGGACGAGCAGTACTTC. This encodes CASSSEDEQYF.

This chain links TRBV12-5 with TRBJ2-1; D might be TRBD1 or TRBD2, each matching 5 bases. The CDR3 consists of 14 residues. Germline CDR1 LGHNT, CDR2 FRNRAP. The V gene lost 2 bases and the J gene lost 4 bases, with 9 bases spanning the gap. The CDR3 region is CASGLLGRYNEQFF. In nucleotides, the CDR3 is TGTGCTAGTGGTTTGCTGGGACGGTACAATGAGCAGTTCTTC.

This chain connects TRBV21-1 to TRBJ1-2; the table's D call TRBD1 went unverified against the DNA. TRBV21-1 is termed a pseudogene. The CDR3 contains 15 residues. CDR3 bases: TGTGCCAGCAGTAAAAGGTACAGCCCTCCCAAGGACTACACCTTC. This codes for CASSKRYSPPKDYTF.

The CDR3 loop reads CASSPDSRNGAGAFF. The DNA for the CDR3 is TGTGCCAGCAGCCCGGATAGTAGGAACGGAGCGGGAGCTTTCTTT. The chain joins TRBV16 to TRBJ1-1; no reliable D call. Between the trimmed V and J ends, which lost 4 bases and 10 bases, there was a span of 22 bases. CDR3 length: 15 amino acids. Germline V CDR1 and CDR2: KGHSY, FQNENV.

The chain employs TRBV11-1 and TRBJ2-7; 8 bases match TRBD1. Germline CDR1 SGHAT, CDR2 FQDESV (reference sequence). CDR3 length: 14 amino acids. With V trimmed by 5 bases and J by 3 bases, 6 bases remained unmatched. CDR3 in amino acids: CASSIRDRLYEQYF. The CDR3 DNA reads TGTGCCAGCAGCATCCGGGACAGGCTCTACGAGCAGTACTTC.

The chain recombines TRBV23-1 with TRBJ2-2; D is unclear. TRBV23-1 belongs to the ORF category, with a function that is uncertain. CDR3 size: 15 residues. Trimming shortened V by 4 bases and J by 0 bases, and 9 bases separated the two germline ends. The CDR3 DNA reads as TGCGCCAGCAGTCCACGGAAGTCGAACACCGGGGAGCTGTTTTTT. Translation gives CASSPRKSNTGELFF.

With respect to this clone: In the same sample, other DNA sequences code for this CDR3. The chain is built from TRBV18 and TRBJ2-7; weak D call: TRBD1 (6 bases). Germline V gene lookup returns CDR1 KGHSH and CDR2 LQKENI. The CDR3 length is 14 residues. Trimming left V 3 bases short and J 2 bases short, with 11 bases between. CDR3 DNA sequence: TGTGCCAGCTCACCCGGTGCAGGGGCCTACGAGCAGTACTTC. It yields the protein CASSPGAGAYEQYF. Together with reference TRBV18 and TRBJ2-7, the CDR3 gives the full variable domain: NAGVMQNPRHLVRRRGQEARLRCSPMKGHSHVYWYRQLPEEGLKFMVYLQKENIIDESGMPKERFSAEFPKEGPSILRIQQVVRGDSAAYFCASSPGAGAYEQYFGPGTRLTVT.

V usage is TRBV5-1 and J usage is TRBJ2-3; TRBD1 aligns across 10 bases. The CDR3 spans 15 residues. The V and J ends lost 4 bases and 5 bases, in that order; junction bases with no gene match: 7. The germline V gene encodes CDR1 SGHRS and CDR2 YFSETQ. CDR3 sequence: CASSVRDRGKDTQYF. The CDR3 DNA follows: TGCGCCAGCAGCGTGAGGGACAGGGGTAAAGATACGCAGTATTTT.

The chain uses TRBV28 and TRBJ2-1; 14 positions agree with TRBD2. The J segment lost 6 bases and the V segment lost 7 bases, leaving 5 bases of the junction unmatched. CDR3 length equals 15 residues. Germline V CDR1 and CDR2: MDHEN, SYDVKM. CDR3 loop: CASIAGTSGSNEQFF. The CDR3 bases are TGTGCCAGCATCGCGGGGACTAGCGGGAGCAATGAGCAGTTCTTC.

V usage is TRBV2 and J usage is TRBJ2-5, with D unclear. The CDR3 is 14 residues long. The V end was cut by 0 bases, the J end by 5 bases, with 10 bases between. Germline-derived CDR1 and CDR2 are SNHLY and FYNNEI. CDR3 residues: CASSEAISLETQYF. DNA for the CDR3: TGTGCCAGCAGTGAAGCGATTAGTTTGGAGACCCAGTACTTC.